This T cell receptor beta chain was profiled in a study of graft-versus-host responses after intestinal transplantation. Sequenced by immunoSEQ multiplex PCR; TCRdb stores in-frame clones only, minus some. The sample consists of 130,000 or so clones, approximately 94% of them appearing once. Germline assignment: CDR1 SGHNT and CDR2 YYREEE (reference sequence). The CDR3 covers 15 residues. Deletions cut 5 bases from V and 6 bases from J, with 17 bases between. Overall study results and limits: High graft-versus-host to host-versus-graft clonal ratios were seen in allografts of patients with graft-donor T cell macrochimerism. Present in recipient marrow, GvH clones included some that appeared first in ileum or blood.

To note about this clone: No antigen is known for it.

The sequence derives from a human donor who received an intestinal transplant. Sequenced material: unstimulated CD4+ T cells sorted from spleen or lymph node cells, taken before intestinal transplant. This chain links TRBV5-4 with TRBJ2-2; D is possibly TRBD2 (6 bases). CDR3 coding DNA: TGTGCCAGCAGAAAAATGGGGGGTAACGCCGGGGAGCTGTTTTTT. Translation gives CASRKMGGNAGELFF.